The 29 T cell receptor beta chains below come from one sample, sequenced in a study of blood T cell repertoires in COVID-19. Produced via immunoSEQ multiplex PCR; TCRdb's table is partial and in-frame only. The profile shows roughly 280,000 clones, approximately 89% of them singletons. The specimen sequenced was PBMCs or T cells enriched from blood (not recorded which). The receptors come from an older woman who had recovered from COVID-19.

This sequence joins TRBV10-3 and TRBJ1-1, with D possibly matching TRBD1 (5 bases). Trimming left V 4 bases short and J 0 bases short, with 12 bases between. The CDR3 runs 15 residues. CDR1 ENHRY and CDR2 SYGVKD come from the germline V gene. The CDR3 is CAISGGGRLNTEAFF. The CDR3 region has the DNA TGTGCCATCAGTGGCGGGGGGAGATTGAACACTGAAGCTTTCTTT.

The V gene is TRBV19, the J gene TRBJ1-1, with 7 bases matching TRBD1. Germline V lookup: CDR1 LNHDA, CDR2 SQIVND (reference sequence). J was trimmed by 10 bases and V by 3 bases; bases with no gene match: 8. The CDR3 runs to 13 residues. CDR3 nucleotides: TGTGCCAGTAGTATCACGAGGGGGCTGGGAGCTTTCTTT. It codes for CASSITRGLGAFF.

The chain joins TRBV9 to TRBJ2-7; maybe TRBD1 (5 bases). The germline V gene encodes CDR1 SGDLS and CDR2 YYNGEE. V was clipped by 0 bases and J by 3 bases, with 10 bases between them. The CDR3 loop spans 14 amino acids. The DNA of the CDR3 is TGTGCCAGCAGCGTAGGAGACAGTAACTACGAGCAGTACTTC. Translated, it gives CASSVGDSNYEQYF. Full variable domain (rest looked up from reference TRBV9 and TRBJ2-7): DSGVTQTPKHLITATGQRVTLRCSPRSGDLSVYWYQQSLDQGLQFLIQYYNGEERAKGNILERFSAQQFPDLHSELNLSSLELGDSALYFCASSVGDSNYEQYFGPGTRLTVT.

The CDR3 here is CASSQGSNEQYF. In DNA form, the CDR3 reads TGTGCCAGCAGCCAAGGTAGCAACGAGCAGTACTTC. The J gene is TRBJ2-7, the V gene TRBV3-1 (or the pseudogene TRBV3-2); D gene unclear. The CDR3 runs to 12 residues. Germline lookup yields CDR1 LGHDT and CDR2 YNNKEL (reference sequence). The ends were cut back, 1 base at V and 5 bases at J, with 6 bases in the middle.

CDR3 nucleotides: TGCGCCAGCAGCCCAATTGGTGGACAGGTAAACTATGGCTACACCTTC. Protein product: CASSPIGGQVNYGYTF. The V gene is TRBV4-1, the J gene TRBJ1-2; the match to TRBD1 covers 7 bases. The CDR3 is 16 amino acids. CDR1 and CDR2 from the germline V gene are MGHRA and YSYEKL. V was pared by 4 bases and J by 2 bases, with 10 bases of the junction left unmatched.

The chain combines TRBV5-4 with TRBJ1-5, with TRBD1 as a possible D gene (6 bases). This CDR3 region has 15 residues. Germline loops: CDR1 SGHNT, CDR2 YYREEE (reference sequence). The V gene lost 4 bases and the J gene lost 3 bases, with 14 bases spanning the gap. The CDR3 loop reads CASSRGGQPNQPQHF. Here the CDR3 DNA reads TGTGCCAGCAGCAGGGGGGGCCAGCCCAATCAGCCCCAGCATTTT.

The rearrangement links TRBV28 to TRBJ1-6; D perhaps matches TRBD1 (6 bases). In germline, CDR1 is MDHEN, CDR2 SYDVKM. The germline V and J ends were trimmed by 6 bases and 8 bases, with 11 bases remaining between them. This CDR3 has 13 amino acids. This CDR3 reads CASRRNRDSPLHF. In DNA form, the CDR3 reads TGTGCCAGCAGGCGAAACAGGGATTCACCCCTCCACTTT. Using reference TRBV28 and TRBJ1-6 for the parts outside the CDR3, the full variable domain is DVKVTQSSRYLVKRTGEKVFLECVQDMDHENMFWYRQDPGLGLRLIYFSYDVKMKEKGDIPEGYSVSREKKERFSLILESASTNQTSMYLCASRRNRDSPLHFGNGTRLTVT.

The chain recombines TRBV6-5 with TRBJ1-5; no reliable D call. V lost 10 bases, J lost 2 bases, and 18 bases lay in between. In germline, CDR1 is MNHEY, CDR2 SVGAGI. The CDR3 runs to 15 residues. The CDR3 reads CATSPVADGNQPQHF. In DNA, the CDR3 is TGTGCCACCTCCCCGGTCGCGGATGGCAATCAGCCCCAGCATTTT.

Here the CDR3 reads CATSAYPSGVGELFF. DNA of the CDR3: TGTGCCACCAGTGCCTACCCCTCAGGGGTCGGGGAGCTGTTTTTT. V is TRBV24-1 and J is TRBJ2-2, with TRBD1 as a possible D gene (6 bases). The CDR3 runs to 15 residues. Trimming removed 5 bases at V and 7 bases at J, with 16 bases between. Germline V gene lookup returns CDR1 KGHDR and CDR2 SFDVKD.

This clone has more than one count but fewer than ten. The chain joins TRBV5-4 to TRBJ1-2; D perhaps matches TRBD1 (6 bases). Germline V CDR1 and CDR2: SGHNT, YYREEE (reference sequence). The CDR3 covers 15 residues. Between the trimmed V and J ends, which lost 0 bases and 8 bases, there was a span of 17 bases. The CDR3 loop is CASSLVGQLLVGYTF. CDR3 nucleotides: TGTGCCAGCAGCTTGGTAGGACAGCTTCTTGTAGGCTACACCTTC.

The chain recombines TRBV7-9 with TRBJ2-7; 9 bases map to TRBD1. The CDR3 extends over 16 amino acids. Germline-derived CDR1 and CDR2 are SEHNR and FQNEAQ (reference sequence). J lost 5 bases, V lost 5 bases, and 13 bases had no gene match. CDR3 sequence (DNA): TGTGCCAGCAGCCCGAAGAGGGGACAGGGACACAACGAGCAGTACTTC. Its protein is CASSPKRGQGHNEQYF. The whole variable domain, remainder taken from reference TRBV7-9 and TRBJ2-7, is DTGVSQNPRHKITKRGQNVTFRCDPISEHNRLYWYRQTLGQGPEFLTYFQNEAQLEKSRLLSDRFSAERPKGSFSTLEIQRTEQGDSAMYLCASSPKRGQGHNEQYFGPGTRLTVT.

J is TRBJ2-5 and V is TRBV11-3, with 10 bases matching TRBD2. This CDR3 is built from 15 residues. V shed 6 bases and J 1 base; nucleotides not matched to a gene: 5. In germline, CDR1 is SGHNT, CDR2 YENEEA. CDR3 bases: TGTGCCAGCAGTAAACGACTAGCGGGCCAAGAGACCCAGTACTTC. Translated, it gives CASSKRLAGQETQYF.

Notes on this clone: Germline is not matched at one junction end, which may reflect a read error. DNA of the CDR3: TGTGCCAGCAGCTCCCCCGGACAGGCGGCCTTC. This codes for CASSSPGQAAF. V and J are TRBV7-9 and TRBJ1-2; 7 bases are a match to TRBD1. Looked up from germline, CDR1 is SEHNR and CDR2 is FQNEAQ (reference sequence). The CDR3 runs 11 residues.

The chain joins TRBV28 to TRBJ1-1, with D tentatively TRBD1 (5 bases). Trimming left V 6 bases short and J 0 bases short, with 11 bases between. The germline V gene has CDR1 MDHEN and CDR2 SYDVKM. The CDR3 consists of 14 residues. The CDR3 loop reads CASRSRAMNTEAFF. Written as DNA, the CDR3 is TGTGCCAGCAGATCCAGGGCTATGAACACTGAAGCTTTCTTT.

This clone came up a few times. The chain couples TRBV28 to TRBJ2-3; maybe TRBD2 (5 bases). V lost 2 bases and J 4 bases, leaving 13 bases between the germline ends. The CDR3 has 15 residues. Germline V lookup: CDR1 MDHEN, CDR2 SYDVKM. CDR3 protein: CASSLPRGGADTQYF. In DNA form, the CDR3 reads TGTGCCAGCAGTTTACCTCGGGGTGGGGCAGATACGCAGTATTTT.

The chain is built from TRBV19 and TRBJ2-1; TRBD2 aligns across 7 bases. The length of the CDR3 is 18 residues. V lost 5 bases, J lost 8 bases, and 21 bases stayed unmatched. In germline, CDR1 is LNHDA, CDR2 SQIVND (reference sequence). Here the CDR3 DNA reads TGTGCCAGTAGTTCCCTCTCTAGTGGGAGGGCCGGGGACGATGAGCAGTTCTTC. It specifies CASSSLSSGRAGDDEQFF.

V and J are TRBV10-1 and TRBJ2-7, with 7 nucleotides matching TRBD1. CDR3 size: 14 residues. The trim removed 3 bases at V and 9 bases at J, leaving 11 bases unmatched. Germline values: CDR1 WNHNN, CDR2 SYGVQD (reference sequence). The CDR3 DNA sequence: TGCGCCAGCAGTGACGGACAGGCCTCAGGAGGGCAGTACTTC. It translates to CASSDGQASGGQYF.

This chain connects TRBV5-1 to TRBJ2-5; the match to TRBD1 covers 9 bases. This CDR3 contains 15 residues. V lost 4 bases and J lost 4; bases outside the gene matches: 8. Germline V gives CDR1 SGHRS, CDR2 YFSETQ. The CDR3 here is CASSAGQGLGETQYF. The CDR3 region has the DNA TGCGCCAGCAGCGCCGGACAGGGGCTAGGAGAGACCCAGTACTTC.

This clone came up once. The chain employs TRBV12-3 or TRBV12-4 and TRBJ1-6, with D possibly matching TRBD1 (5 bases). The ends were cut back, 8 bases at V and 7 bases at J, with 12 bases in the middle. The CDR3 length is 13 residues. CDR3 in amino acids: CASARGSNSPLHF. Written as DNA, the CDR3 is TGTGCCAGCGCACGGGGGTCCAATTCACCCCTCCACTTT.

The chain uses TRBV5-6 and TRBJ1-3, with 9 bases fitting TRBD1. From germline, CDR1 is SGHDT and CDR2 YYEEEE. V shed 4 bases, J shed 6 bases, and the junction held 5 bases outside the gene matches. The CDR3 is 14 amino acids. CDR3 sequence reads: CASSRTGETNTIYF. In nucleotides, the CDR3 is TGTGCCAGCAGCCGGACAGGGGAAACAAACACCATATATTTT.

This clone appeared once. The V call is TRBV10-2, the J call TRBJ2-1; D remains unclear. V lost 4 bases and J lost 4, with 8 bases in between. The CDR3 spans 13 residues. Germline V lookup: CDR1 WSHSY, CDR2 SAAADI. CDR3 amino acids: CASSATGYNEQFF. CDR3 nucleotides: TGCGCCAGCAGTGCTACCGGGTACAATGAGCAGTTCTTC.

The chain is built from TRBV29-1 and TRBJ2-7; 8 bases agree with TRBD1. The length of the CDR3 is 14 residues. V lost 4 bases and J lost 5; bases outside the gene matches: 10. Germline lookup yields CDR1 SQVTM and CDR2 ANQGSEA. The CDR3, as DNA: TGCAGCGTTGTGGGACAGGCGGGCGTGGACGAGCAGTACTTC. This encodes CSVVGQAGVDEQYF.

V usage is TRBV28 and J usage is TRBJ1-1; tentative D call: TRBD1 (5 bases). The V gene's germline CDR1 is MDHEN and CDR2 SYDVKM. Deletions cut 3 bases from V and 0 bases from J, with 11 bases between. The CDR3 extends over 15 amino acids. The CDR3 is CASSFPQALNTEAFF. In nucleotides, the CDR3 is TGTGCCAGCAGTTTCCCACAGGCATTGAACACTGAAGCTTTCTTT.

The J gene is TRBJ2-5, the V gene TRBV7-9; D is undetermined. V shed 3 bases and J shed 1 base, with 6 bases lying between them. From germline, CDR1 is SEHNR and CDR2 FQNEAQ (reference sequence). The CDR3 is made up of 13 amino acids. In nucleotides, the CDR3 is TGTGCCAGCAGCTTTAACACCCAAGAGACCCAGTACTTC. It yields the protein CASSFNTQETQYF.

This rearrangement joins TRBV9 to TRBJ2-7; D perhaps matches TRBD2 (6 bases). The germline V gene has CDR1 SGDLS and CDR2 YYNGEE. V gave up 0 bases and J gave up 3 bases, with 22 bases separating them. This CDR3 region has 18 residues. The CDR3 DNA is TGTGCCAGCAGCGTAGGTTCGTCCGTGGGGGGAGCAGGCTACGAGCAGTACTTC. Translation: CASSVGSSVGGAGYEQYF.

This clone has a handful of counts. V gene TRBV5-6 combines with J gene TRBJ1-6; TRBD1 matches 7 bases. The CDR3 contains 15 residues. Germline CDR1 reads SGHDT; CDR2 reads YYEEEE. Losses at the gene ends were 0 bases for V and 6 bases for J; bases not matched to a gene: 3. In DNA, the CDR3 is TGTGCCAGCAGCTTGGAACAGGGGTTTAATTCACCCCTCCACTTT. Its protein product is CASSLEQGFNSPLHF.

The rearrangement joins TRBV7-9 to TRBJ2-5; TRBD2 is a possible D gene (6 bases). V lost 6 bases and J 14 bases, leaving 31 bases between the germline ends. The CDR3 covers 16 residues. Germline V CDR1 and CDR2: SEHNR, FQNEAQ (reference sequence). CDR3 sequence reads: CASSSRDRWGVGVNYF. CDR3 sequence (DNA): TGTGCCAGCAGTTCTAGGGACCGCTGGGGGGTGGGTGTCAACTACTTC.

This chain connects TRBV28 to TRBJ1-1; D ambiguous. This CDR3 comprises 13 residues. V lost 3 bases, J lost 7 bases, and 12 bases lay in between. Germline-derived CDR1 and CDR2 are MDHEN and SYDVKM. The CDR3 DNA reads as TGTGCCAGCAGTTTTAGAGGAGCCAATGAAGCTTTCTTT. This codes for CASSFRGANEAFF.

The chain joins TRBV5-1 to TRBJ1-2, with a tentative D call TRBD1 (5 bases). Germline assignment: CDR1 SGHRS and CDR2 YFSETQ. The ends were cut back, 0 bases at V and 6 bases at J, with 9 bases in the middle. This CDR3 comprises 13 residues. This CDR3 reads CASSLAPGDGYTF. The CDR3 nucleotides read TGCGCCAGCAGCTTGGCCCCGGGGGATGGCTACACCTTC.